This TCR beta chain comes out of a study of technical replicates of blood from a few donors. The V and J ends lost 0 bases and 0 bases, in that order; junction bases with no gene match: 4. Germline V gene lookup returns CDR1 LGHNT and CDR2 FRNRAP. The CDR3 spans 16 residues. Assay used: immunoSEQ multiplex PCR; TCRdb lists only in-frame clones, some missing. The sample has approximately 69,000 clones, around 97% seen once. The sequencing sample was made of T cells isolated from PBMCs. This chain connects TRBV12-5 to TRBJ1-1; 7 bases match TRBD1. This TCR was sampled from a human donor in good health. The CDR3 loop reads CASGLVVDRLNTEAFF. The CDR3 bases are TGTGCTAGTGGTTTGGTAGTGGACAGGTTGAACACTGAAGCTTTCTTT.